This T cell receptor (beta chain) came from a study of T-cell reconstitution after alpha-beta-depleted transplantation in children. Unique molecular identifiers were incorporated during preparation of the TCRbeta library. MiXCR, applied by TCRdb to the PCR reads, yields one record per CDR3 protein. The sample has fewer than 550,000 distinct CDR3 sequences; around 16% are singletons. Notes on the study in general: TCRbeta diversity was high at day 60 in some patients (a result of surviving recipient T cells and thymic progenitors). Several hundred rapidly expanded clones from non-depleted graft cells reportedly supplied alpha-beta T cells about two months post-transplant. T-cell numbers and diversity, one year after transplant, stemmed largely from T cells that were newly produced.

V was trimmed by 6 bases and J by 2 bases, leaving 5 bases between them. There are 12 residues in the CDR3. About this clonotype itself: Its specificity is unknown.

The sequencing here drew on PBMCs, mostly from graft donor cells, taken 360 days after TCRalphabeta/CD19-depleted stem cell transplant. This TCR derives from a boy less than two years old who had a stem cell transplant for Wiskott-Aldrich syndrome, so the T cells may come from the graft donor. J is TRBJ1-3 and V is TRBV12-3 or TRBV12-4; no clear D. The CDR3 is CASRPPGNTIYF. The CDR3 DNA follows: TGTGCCAGCAGACCTCCTGGAAACACCATATATTTT.